The source of this T cell receptor (beta chain) is a study of blood T cells in healthy people across ages. A J-beta primer mix and a sample-barcoded 5' primer were used in a second PCR of roughly 7 to 12 cycles. TCRdb recomputed calls from the 5' RACE reads with MiXCR, one row per CDR3 protein. The repertoire holds 650,000 to 1,000,000 distinct CDR3 sequences, with 46% as singletons. Sequencing was carried out using blood. The sequence came from a man aged 80 or over in good health.

The CDR3 loop is CASSFVVEWGRCEAFF. The CDR3 DNA reads TGTGCCAGCAGCTTTGTAGTGGAATGGGGGAGGTGTGAAGCTTTCTTT. V usage is TRBV7-9 and J usage is TRBJ1-1; a possible D gene is TRBD1 (5 bases). This CDR3 is 16 amino acids long. The ends were cut back, 3 bases at V and 7 bases at J, with 21 bases in the middle. The germline gives CDR1 SEHNR, CDR2 FQNEAQ (reference sequence).